This TCR beta chain was captured by sequencing in a study of blood T cell repertoires in COVID-19. Study information: There were acute and convalescent COVID-19 samples, and they came from the United States, Italy and Spain.

Produced via immunoSEQ multiplex PCR; TCRdb's table is partial and in-frame only. This table holds approximately 390,000 clones, 90% found once. The germline V gene encodes CDR1 SEHNR and CDR2 FQNEAQ (reference sequence). This CDR3 spans 13 amino acids. V was trimmed by 5 bases and J by 8 bases, leaving 15 bases between them. This clonotype originated in a man aged 18 to 29 with active or convalescent COVID-19. The J gene is TRBJ1-1, the V gene TRBV7-9, with D tentatively TRBD1 (6 bases). Sequencing was carried out using peripheral blood. Written as DNA, the CDR3 is TGTGCCAGCAGCCCCAGGGGCAAGCCGGAAGCTTTCTTT. Its translation: CASSPRGKPEAFF.